The next 10 T cell receptor beta chains were all read from a single sample in a study of blood T cell repertoires in COVID-19. Profiling relied on immunoSEQ multiplex PCR, and the TCRdb table lists in-frame clones only, not all of them. In the table there are a few hundred thousand clones, over 75% of which are singletons. The sequencing input was PBMCs or T cells enriched from blood (not recorded which). The receptors originated from a woman aged 25 to 39 who had recovered from COVID-19.

This clone was seen only once. This chain uses TRBV11-2 with TRBJ2-5, with TRBD2 matching over 8 bases. The germline gives CDR1 SGHAT, CDR2 FQNNGV. CDR3 size: 14 residues. The junction had 5 bases not matched to a gene; V was cut back by 5 bases and J by 3 bases. The CDR3 region has the DNA TGTGCCAGCAGCCAGGGACTAGACAAAGAGACCCAGTACTTC. Amino acids: CASSQGLDKETQYF.

The chain carries TRBV25-1 and TRBJ1-6; unclear D gene. Germline values: CDR1 MGHDK, CDR2 SYGVNS. The germline V and J ends were trimmed by 0 bases and 1 base, with 7 bases remaining between them. This CDR3 contains 16 residues. In DNA, the CDR3 is TGTGCCAGCAGTGAATATCGGGAATCCTATAATTCACCCCTCCACTTT. It specifies CASSEYRESYNSPLHF.

This chain connects TRBV14 to TRBJ1-1; a weak D match, TRBD1 (5 bases). Trimming took off 4 bases at V and 5 bases at J, with 20 bases between the two ends. This CDR3 has 16 residues. The V gene's germline CDR1 is SGHDN and CDR2 FVKESK. CDR3 region: CASSRRRPTVVTEAFF. The DNA of the CDR3 is TGTGCCAGCAGCCGCCGACGGCCGACAGTTGTGACTGAAGCTTTCTTT.

V and J are TRBV19 and TRBJ2-7, with 10 bases that match TRBD1. Trimming at V came to 1 base and at J to 4 bases, leaving 4 bases not matched to a gene. Germline loops: CDR1 LNHDA, CDR2 SQIVND (reference sequence). The CDR3 is made up of 15 amino acids. This CDR3 reads CASSIVGTGDYEQYF. CDR3 sequence (DNA): TGTGCCAGTAGTATAGTCGGGACAGGGGATTACGAGCAGTACTTC.

The table lists this clone with a count of one. V gene TRBV6-5 combines with J gene TRBJ1-2; D is unclear. The CDR3 runs 16 residues. The V and J ends lost 1 base and 2 bases respectively, with 14 bases between them. Germline V gene lookup returns CDR1 MNHEY and CDR2 SVGAGI. The CDR3 loop reads CASSYLKESRNYGYTF. The CDR3 DNA sequence: TGTGCCAGCAGTTACTTAAAGGAGAGCCGCAACTATGGCTACACCTTC.

This clone showed up just once. J is TRBJ1-2 and V is TRBV18; TRBD1 agrees at 11 bases. Germline V lookup: CDR1 KGHSH, CDR2 LQKENI. V lost 3 bases, J lost 6 bases, and 12 bases stayed unmatched. The CDR3 loop spans 17 amino acids. The CDR3 nucleotides read TGTGCCAGCTCACCGAGGACAGGGGGCGCCGGTTTCAATGGCTACACCTTC. Protein sequence: CASSPRTGGAGFNGYTF.

The V call is TRBV6-2 or TRBV6-3, the J call TRBJ2-3; 12 bases map to TRBD2. Germline V gene sequence: CDR1 MNHEY, CDR2 SVGEGT. The CDR3 has 15 amino acids. V shed 6 bases, J shed 4 bases, and the junction held 5 bases outside the gene matches. This CDR3 is CASSQTSGGADTQYF. In nucleotides, the CDR3 is TGTGCCAGCAGCCAGACTAGCGGGGGTGCAGATACGCAGTATTTT.

This clone appeared a single time. Other DNA sequences within the sample encode an identical CDR3. V and J are TRBV27 and TRBJ2-3, with D possibly being TRBD2 (5 bases). The V gene lost 6 bases and the J gene lost 1 base, with 8 bases spanning the gap. Looked up from germline, CDR1 is MNHEY and CDR2 is SMNVEV (reference sequence). CDR3 length: 13 amino acids. The CDR3 sequence is CASRLAGTDTQYF. The DNA of the CDR3 is TGTGCCAGCAGGCTAGCAGGCACAGATACGCAGTATTTT.

The chain uses TRBV11-2 and TRBJ1-2; D is possibly TRBD1 (5 bases). The length of the CDR3 is 15 residues. V shed 5 bases and J shed 5 bases, with 18 bases lying between them. Germline V gene data show CDR1 as SGHAT and CDR2 as FQNNGV. DNA of the CDR3: TGTGCCAGCAGCCCAACGGCGGGGGGTGGATATGGCTACACCTTC. Translating gives CASSPTAGGGYGYTF.

V gene TRBV3-1 (or the pseudogene TRBV3-2) combines with J gene TRBJ2-3; D perhaps matches TRBD2 (5 bases). The germline V and J ends were trimmed by 2 bases and 4 bases, with 13 bases remaining between them. Germline lookup yields CDR1 LGHDT and CDR2 YNNKEL (reference sequence). The CDR3 spans 15 residues. The CDR3 bases are TGTGCCAGCAGCCAAAGCGGAGTTGGGGCAGATACGCAGTATTTT. Its translation: CASSQSGVGADTQYF.